The sequence of this TCR beta chain was determined in a study of cytomegalovirus exposure and HLA in healthy donors. Data came from immunoSEQ multiplex PCR; TCRdb stores just in-frame clones and leaves some out. The repertoire holds some 100,000 clones, about 90% seen once, with more than 2% in the top ten. The CDR3 loop spans 14 amino acids. With 4 bases clipped from V and 9 bases from J, the junction kept 9 bases outside the gene matches. Looked up from germline, CDR1 is LNHDA and CDR2 is SQIVND (reference sequence). This clone has just one count. The source is a woman in her late teens or twenties in good health and CMV-seronegative. The sequenced sample consisted of PBMCs. The genes are TRBV19 and TRBJ1-5, with 7 bases that match TRBD1. CDR3 nucleotide sequence: TGTGCCAGTAGTAGTCAGGGGGGCCTGGGGCCCCAGCATTTT. This codes for CASSSQGGLGPQHF.